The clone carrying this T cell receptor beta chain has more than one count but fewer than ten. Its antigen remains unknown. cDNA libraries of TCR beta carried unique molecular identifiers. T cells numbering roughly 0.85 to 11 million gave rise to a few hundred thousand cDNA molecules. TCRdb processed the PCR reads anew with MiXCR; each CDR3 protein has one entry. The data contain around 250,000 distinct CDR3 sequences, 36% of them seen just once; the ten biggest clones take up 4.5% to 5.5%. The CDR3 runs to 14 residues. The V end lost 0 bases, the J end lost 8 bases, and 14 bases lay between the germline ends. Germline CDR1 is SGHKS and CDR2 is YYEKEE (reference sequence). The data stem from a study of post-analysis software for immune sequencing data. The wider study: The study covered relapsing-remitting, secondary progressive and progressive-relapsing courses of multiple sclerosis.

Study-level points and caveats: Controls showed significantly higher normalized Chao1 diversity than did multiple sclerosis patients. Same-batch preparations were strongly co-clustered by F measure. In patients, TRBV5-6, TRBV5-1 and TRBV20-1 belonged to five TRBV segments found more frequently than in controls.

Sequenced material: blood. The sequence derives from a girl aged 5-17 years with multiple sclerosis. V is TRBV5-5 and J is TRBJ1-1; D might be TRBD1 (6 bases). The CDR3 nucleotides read TGTGCCAGCAGCTTGGTTTTAGGGCAGGGGGAAGCTTTCTTT. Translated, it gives CASSLVLGQGEAFF.